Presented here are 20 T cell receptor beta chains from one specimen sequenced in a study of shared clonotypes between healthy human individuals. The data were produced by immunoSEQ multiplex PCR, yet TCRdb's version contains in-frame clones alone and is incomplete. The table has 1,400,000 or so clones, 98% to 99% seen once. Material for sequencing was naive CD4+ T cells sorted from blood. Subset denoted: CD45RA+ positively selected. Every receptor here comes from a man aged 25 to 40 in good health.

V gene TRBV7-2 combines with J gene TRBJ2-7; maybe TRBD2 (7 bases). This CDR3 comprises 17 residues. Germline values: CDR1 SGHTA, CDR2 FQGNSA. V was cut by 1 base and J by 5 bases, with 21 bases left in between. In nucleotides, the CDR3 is TGTGCCAGCAGCTTAGAACCCGGAAGGGGGGGGCAACACGAGCAGTACTTC. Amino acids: CASSLEPGRGGQHEQYF.

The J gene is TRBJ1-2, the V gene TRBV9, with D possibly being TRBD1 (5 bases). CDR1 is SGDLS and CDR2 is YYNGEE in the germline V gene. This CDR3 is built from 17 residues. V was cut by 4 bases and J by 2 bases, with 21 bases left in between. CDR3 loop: CASSIHGTEANNYGYTF. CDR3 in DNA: TGTGCCAGCAGCATCCACGGGACGGAAGCTAACAACTATGGCTACACCTTC. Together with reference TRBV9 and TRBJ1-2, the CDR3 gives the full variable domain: DSGVTQTPKHLITATGQRVTLRCSPRSGDLSVYWYQQSLDQGLQFLIQYYNGEERAKGNILERFSAQQFPDLHSELNLSSLELGDSALYFCASSIHGTEANNYGYTFGSGTRLTVV.

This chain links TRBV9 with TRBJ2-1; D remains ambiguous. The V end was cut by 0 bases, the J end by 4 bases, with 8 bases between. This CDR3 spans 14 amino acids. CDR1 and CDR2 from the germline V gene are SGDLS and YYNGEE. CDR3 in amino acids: CASSVAERYNEQFF. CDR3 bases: TGTGCCAGCAGCGTAGCGGAAAGATACAATGAGCAGTTCTTC.

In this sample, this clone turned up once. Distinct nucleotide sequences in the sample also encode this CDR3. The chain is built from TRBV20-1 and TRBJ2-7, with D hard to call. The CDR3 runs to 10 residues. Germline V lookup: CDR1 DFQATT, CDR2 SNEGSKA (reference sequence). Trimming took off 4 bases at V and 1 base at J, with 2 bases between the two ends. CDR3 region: CSATSYEQYF. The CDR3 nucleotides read TGCAGTGCTACATCCTACGAGCAGTACTTC.

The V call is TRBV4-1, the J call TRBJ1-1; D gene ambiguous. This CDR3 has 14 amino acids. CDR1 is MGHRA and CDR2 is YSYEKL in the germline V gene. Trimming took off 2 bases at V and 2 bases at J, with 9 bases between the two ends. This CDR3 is CASSQPGKNTEAFF. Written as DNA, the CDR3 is TGCGCCAGCAGCCAACCCGGGAAAAACACTGAAGCTTTCTTT.

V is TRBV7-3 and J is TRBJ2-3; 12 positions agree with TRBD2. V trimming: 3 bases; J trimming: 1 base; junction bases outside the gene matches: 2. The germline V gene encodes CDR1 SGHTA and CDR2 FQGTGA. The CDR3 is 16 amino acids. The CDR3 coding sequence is TGTGCCAGCAGCTTGCTAGCGGGAGGGCGCACAGATACGCAGTATTTT. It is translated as CASSLLAGGRTDTQYF.

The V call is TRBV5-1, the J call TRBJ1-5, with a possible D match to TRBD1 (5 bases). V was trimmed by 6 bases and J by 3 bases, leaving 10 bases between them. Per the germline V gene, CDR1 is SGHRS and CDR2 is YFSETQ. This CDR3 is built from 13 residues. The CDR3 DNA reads TGCGCCAGCATGGAGGGACCCAATCAGCCCCAGCATTTT. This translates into CASMEGPNQPQHF.

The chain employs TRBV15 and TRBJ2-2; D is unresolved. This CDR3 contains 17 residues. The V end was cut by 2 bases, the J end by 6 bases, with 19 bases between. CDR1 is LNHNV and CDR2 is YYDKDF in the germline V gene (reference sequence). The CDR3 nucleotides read TGTGCCACCAGCAGACTTCTCTCAGGATTCGGGTCCGGGGAGCTGTTTTTT. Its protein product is CATSRLLSGFGSGELFF.

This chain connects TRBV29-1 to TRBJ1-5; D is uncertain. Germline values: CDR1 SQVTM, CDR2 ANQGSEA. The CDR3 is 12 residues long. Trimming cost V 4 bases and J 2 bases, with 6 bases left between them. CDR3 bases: TGCAGCGTTGTAGCAGGCAATCAGCCCCAGCATTTT. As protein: CSVVAGNQPQHF.

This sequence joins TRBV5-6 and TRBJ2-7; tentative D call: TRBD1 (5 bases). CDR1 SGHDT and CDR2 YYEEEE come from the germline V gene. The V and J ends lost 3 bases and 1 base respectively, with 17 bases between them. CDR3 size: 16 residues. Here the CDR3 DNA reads TGTGCCAGCAGCTCCCTACCTGGGGCAGGATCCTACGAGCAGTACTTC. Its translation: CASSSLPGAGSYEQYF.

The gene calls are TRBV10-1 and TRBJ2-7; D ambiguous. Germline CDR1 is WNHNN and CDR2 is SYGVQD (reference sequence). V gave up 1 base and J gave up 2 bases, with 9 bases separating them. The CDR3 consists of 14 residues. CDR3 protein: CASSEWGTPYEQYF. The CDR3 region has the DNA TGCGCCAGCAGTGAGTGGGGAACCCCCTACGAGCAGTACTTC.

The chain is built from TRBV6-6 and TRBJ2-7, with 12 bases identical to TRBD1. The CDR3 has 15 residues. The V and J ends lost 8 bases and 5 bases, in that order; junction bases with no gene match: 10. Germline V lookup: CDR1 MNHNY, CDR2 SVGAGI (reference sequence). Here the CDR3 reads CASSDWDRGHDEQYF. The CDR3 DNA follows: TGTGCCAGCTCGGACTGGGACAGGGGGCACGACGAGCAGTACTTC.

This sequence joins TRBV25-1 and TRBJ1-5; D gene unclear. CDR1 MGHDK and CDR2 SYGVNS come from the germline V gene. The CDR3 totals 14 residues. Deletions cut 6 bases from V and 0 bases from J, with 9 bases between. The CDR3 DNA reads TGTGCCAGCAGCGGAGTCAATAGCAATCAGCCCCAGCATTTT. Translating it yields CASSGVNSNQPQHF.

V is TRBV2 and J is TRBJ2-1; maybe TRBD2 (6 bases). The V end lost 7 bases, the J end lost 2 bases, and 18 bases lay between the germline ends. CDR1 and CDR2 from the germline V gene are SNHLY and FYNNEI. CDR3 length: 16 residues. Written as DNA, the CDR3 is TGTGCCAGCAAAGACTCCAGCGGGTCCCCCTACAATGAGCAGTTCTTC. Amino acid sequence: CASKDSSGSPYNEQFF.

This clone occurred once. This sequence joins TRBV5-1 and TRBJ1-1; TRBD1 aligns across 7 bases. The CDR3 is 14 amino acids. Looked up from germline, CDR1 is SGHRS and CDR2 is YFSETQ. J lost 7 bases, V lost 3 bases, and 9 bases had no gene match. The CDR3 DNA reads TGCGCCAGCAGCTCGCAGGGGGACTGGGGTGAAGCTTTCTTT. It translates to CASSSQGDWGEAFF.

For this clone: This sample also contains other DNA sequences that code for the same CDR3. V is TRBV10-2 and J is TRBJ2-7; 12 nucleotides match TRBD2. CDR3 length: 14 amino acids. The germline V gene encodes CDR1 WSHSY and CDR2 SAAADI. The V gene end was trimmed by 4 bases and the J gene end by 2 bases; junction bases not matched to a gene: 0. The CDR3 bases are TGCGCCAGCAGTGGACTAGCGGGGGCCTACGAGCAGTACTTC. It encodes CASSGLAGAYEQYF.

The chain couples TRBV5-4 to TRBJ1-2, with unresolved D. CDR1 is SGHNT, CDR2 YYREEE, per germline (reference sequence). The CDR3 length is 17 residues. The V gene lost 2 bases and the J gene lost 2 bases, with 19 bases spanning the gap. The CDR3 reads CASSFEYPARSNYGYTF. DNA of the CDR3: TGTGCCAGCAGCTTTGAGTACCCCGCCCGGAGCAACTATGGCTACACCTTC.

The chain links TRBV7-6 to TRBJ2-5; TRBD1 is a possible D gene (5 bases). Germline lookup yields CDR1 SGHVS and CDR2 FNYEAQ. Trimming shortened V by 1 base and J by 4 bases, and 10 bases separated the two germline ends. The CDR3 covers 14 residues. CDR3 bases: TGTGCCAGCAGCTTAGGGATGGGGCGAGAGACCCAGTACTTC. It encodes CASSLGMGRETQYF.

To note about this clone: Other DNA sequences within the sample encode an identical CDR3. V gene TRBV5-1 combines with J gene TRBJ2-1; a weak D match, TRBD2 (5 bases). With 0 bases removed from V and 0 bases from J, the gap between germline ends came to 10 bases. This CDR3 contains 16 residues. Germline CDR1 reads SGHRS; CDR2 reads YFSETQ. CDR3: CASSLVGVSSYNEQFF. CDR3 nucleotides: TGCGCCAGCAGCTTGGTCGGGGTCAGCTCCTACAATGAGCAGTTCTTC.

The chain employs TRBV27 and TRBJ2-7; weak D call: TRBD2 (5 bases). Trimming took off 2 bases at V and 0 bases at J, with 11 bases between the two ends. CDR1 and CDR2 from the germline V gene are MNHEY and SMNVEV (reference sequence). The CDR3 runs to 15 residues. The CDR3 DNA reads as TGTGCCAGCAGTTTAACACGGAGGTTCTCCTACGAGCAGTACTTC. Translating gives CASSLTRRFSYEQYF.